The 19 T cell receptor beta chains listed next were all sequenced from one sample in a study of blood T cell repertoires in COVID-19. Assay used: immunoSEQ multiplex PCR; TCRdb lists only in-frame clones, some missing. The sample consists of 450,000 to 500,000 clones, approximately 85% of them appearing once. The sample was peripheral blood. The receptors originated from a human donor in a cohort sampled during active COVID-19.

V is TRBV7-2 and J is TRBJ2-1; no clear D. CDR1 is SGHTA and CDR2 is FQGNSA in the germline V gene. Trimming stripped 5 bases from V and 7 bases from J, with 12 bases between. There are 13 residues in the CDR3. The CDR3 sequence is CASSPRRLNEQFF. Here the CDR3 DNA reads TGTGCCAGCAGCCCGAGGCGTTTGAATGAGCAGTTCTTC.

The chain is built from TRBV9 and TRBJ2-1, with 11 nucleotides matching TRBD2. Trimming cost V 3 bases and J 4 bases; bases outside gene matches: 3. The CDR3 sequence is 15 residues long. Germline CDR1 and CDR2: SGDLS and YYNGEE. In DNA form, the CDR3 reads TGTGCCAGCAGCGAACTAGCGGGGGATTACAATGAGCAGTTCTTC. Protein product: CASSELAGDYNEQFF.

The sample holds a few counts of this clone. The V call is TRBV30, the J call TRBJ1-4; TRBD1 aligns across 7 bases. This CDR3 comprises 14 residues. V shed 0 bases and J 10 bases; nucleotides not matched to a gene: 8. Germline values: CDR1 GTSNPN, CDR2 SVGIG (reference sequence). Here the CDR3 reads CAWSVGGRAGKLFF. The CDR3 DNA sequence: TGTGCCTGGAGTGTAGGGGGCAGGGCAGGAAAACTGTTTTTT.

The chain recombines TRBV5-5 with TRBJ2-7, with TRBD2 matching 9 bases. CDR3 length equals 16 residues. In germline, CDR1 is SGHKS, CDR2 YYEKEE (reference sequence). V lost 3 bases to trimming and J lost 3 bases; unmatched junction nucleotides: 10. CDR3 sequence reads: CASSSSGTSSSYEQYF. Here the CDR3 DNA reads TGTGCCAGCAGCTCCAGTGGGACTAGCAGTAGCTACGAGCAGTACTTC.

This clone was recorded only once. The CDR3, as DNA: TGTGCCAGCAGTTACTCGGGGCCTCCAACTAATGAAAAACTGTTTTTT. Protein sequence: CASSYSGPPTNEKLFF. V gene TRBV6-5 combines with J gene TRBJ1-4, with a tentative D call TRBD1 (5 bases). Germline assignment: CDR1 MNHEY and CDR2 SVGAGI. V gave up 0 bases and J gave up 0 bases, with 8 bases separating them. There are 16 residues in the CDR3.

CDR3 region: CASSYSVGAAPTDTQYF. CDR3 nucleotide sequence: TGTGCCAGCAGTTACTCGGTGGGGGCCGCCCCCACAGATACGCAGTATTTT. The rearrangement links TRBV6-2 or TRBV6-3 to TRBJ2-3; possibly TRBD1 for D (6 bases). The CDR3 is 17 residues long. CDR1 and CDR2 (germline): MNHEY, SVGEGT. The V and J ends lost 0 bases and 2 bases respectively, with 15 bases between them.

The chain recombines TRBV20-1 with TRBJ1-2; TRBD1 matches at 8 bases. Germline CDR1 and CDR2: DFQATT and SNEGSKA (reference sequence). The CDR3 extends over 11 amino acids. V was clipped by 6 bases and J by 3 bases; unmatched bases: 0. CDR3: CSATGDYGYTF. CDR3 sequence (DNA): TGCAGTGCGACAGGGGACTATGGCTACACCTTC.

The rearrangement links TRBV4-1 to TRBJ2-7, with 8 bases identical to TRBD1. CDR1 MGHRA and CDR2 YSYEKL come from the germline V gene. CDR3 length equals 13 residues. The V and J ends lost 3 bases and 7 bases, in that order; junction bases with no gene match: 5. This chain's CDR3 is CASSQFGQGEQYF. CDR3 DNA sequence: TGCGCCAGCAGCCAGTTCGGACAGGGAGAGCAGTACTTC.

V usage is TRBV30 and J usage is TRBJ1-4; tentative D call: TRBD1 (5 bases). CDR3 length: 13 amino acids. V was clipped by 1 base and J by 4 bases, with 7 bases between them. Germline CDR1 is GTSNPN and CDR2 is SVGIG (reference sequence). CDR3 in DNA: TGTGCCTGGAGTGGGCAGGGTAATGAAAAACTGTTTTTT. Its protein product is CAWSGQGNEKLFF.

The rearrangement joins TRBV5-5 to TRBJ1-2; 10 bases map to TRBD1. With V trimmed by 5 bases and J by 4 bases, 5 bases remained unmatched. Germline V gene sequence: CDR1 SGHKS, CDR2 YYEKEE (reference sequence). This CDR3 region has 14 residues. CDR3 sequence reads: CASRVGQGVYGYTF. CDR3 coding DNA: TGTGCCAGCAGGGTTGGACAGGGGGTCTATGGCTACACCTTC.

This rearrangement joins TRBV7-9 to TRBJ2-1; perhaps TRBD2 as D (5 bases). CDR1 SEHNR and CDR2 FQNEAQ come from the germline V gene (reference sequence). Trimming took 6 bases from V and 3 from J, leaving 6 bases between them. The CDR3 consists of 12 residues. CDR3 sequence: CASSGSYNEQFF. The CDR3 region has the DNA TGTGCCAGCAGTGGGAGCTACAATGAGCAGTTCTTC.

This chain connects TRBV7-7 to TRBJ2-7; D unclear. Germline V CDR1 and CDR2: SSHAT, FNYEAQ (reference sequence). CDR3 length: 9 residues. The CDR3 protein is CAGPGEQYF. DNA for the CDR3: TGTGCTGGGCCTGGCGAGCAGTACTTC.

This clone was detected only a few times. This sequence joins TRBV9 and TRBJ1-1; D is undetermined. The CDR3 sequence is 15 residues long. CDR1 is SGDLS and CDR2 is YYNGEE in the germline V gene. Trimming removed 4 bases from V and 4 bases from J, with 17 bases in between. The CDR3 here is CASSPLVLVGTEAFF. The CDR3 nucleotides are TGTGCCAGCAGCCCCCTCGTACTCGTCGGCACTGAAGCTTTCTTT.

This clone was observed a handful of times. The V call is TRBV30, the J call TRBJ2-7; 13 bases are shared with TRBD2. The junction had 5 bases not matched to a gene; V was cut back by 2 bases and J by 4 bases. The CDR3 is 15 residues long. Per germline, CDR1 GTSNPN and CDR2 SVGIG (reference sequence). The CDR3 coding sequence is TGTGCCTGGAGTCACCCGGGACTAGCGGGGTACGAGCAGTACTTC. Protein sequence: CAWSHPGLAGYEQYF.

The rearrangement uses TRBV5-1 and TRBJ1-3; a weak D match, TRBD1 (5 bases). Trimming left V 2 bases short and J 4 bases short, with 13 bases between. The CDR3 totals 15 residues. From germline, CDR1 is SGHRS and CDR2 YFSETQ. The CDR3 region is CASSLTQGDGNTIYF. The CDR3 bases are TGCGCCAGCAGCTTAACCCAGGGTGACGGAAACACCATATATTTT.

CDR3 in DNA: TGCGCCAGCAGCCAAGACCTCAGCGGGTCCGGGATTGAGACCCAGTACTTC. This codes for CASSQDLSGSGIETQYF. This chain uses TRBV4-1 with TRBJ2-5; tentatively, D is TRBD2 (6 bases). Germline CDR1 is MGHRA and CDR2 is YSYEKL. The germline V and J ends were trimmed by 0 bases and 5 bases, with 19 bases remaining between them. The CDR3 runs 17 residues.

V gene TRBV29-1 combines with J gene TRBJ2-7; no firm D call. V dropped 0 bases and J dropped 2 bases, with 14 bases sitting between them. Germline V lookup: CDR1 SQVTM, CDR2 ANQGSEA. The CDR3 length is 15 residues. The CDR3 DNA is TGCAGCGTTGAAGATAATGAGCTAGGTCCCTACGAGCAGTACTTC. Its translation: CSVEDNELGPYEQYF.

This clone has more than one count but fewer than ten. The chain uses TRBV28 and TRBJ2-1; perhaps TRBD1 as D (6 bases). CDR3 size: 14 residues. CDR1 and CDR2 (germline): MDHEN, SYDVKM. V lost 6 bases to trimming and J lost 3 bases, with 12 bases between them. Here the CDR3 reads CASSRDNSYNEQFF. CDR3 coding DNA: TGTGCCAGCAGCCGGGACAACAGCTACAATGAGCAGTTCTTC.

Here the CDR3 reads CASSWIQSRRVGYTF. The CDR3, as DNA: TGTGCCAGCAGTTGGATACAATCTAGGCGAGTGGGCTACACCTTC. This chain uses TRBV6-2 or TRBV6-3 with TRBJ1-2; no firm D call. CDR3 length equals 15 residues. V was clipped by 4 bases and J by 8 bases, with 20 bases between them. From germline, CDR1 is MNHEY and CDR2 SVGEGT.